The next 13 T cell receptor beta chains were all read from a single sample in a study of graft-versus-host responses after intestinal transplantation. Profiled with immunoSEQ multiplex PCR; TCRdb holds only in-frame clones, not every one. The data contain 140,000 or so clones, 85% to 95% of them seen just once; the ten biggest clones take up roughly 0.19%. The antigens for these receptors are not known. This specimen was unstimulated CD4+ T cells sorted from spleen or lymph node cells, taken before intestinal transplant. The receptors were gathered from a human donor who received an intestinal transplant.

The chain joins TRBV4-1 to TRBJ2-3; D possibly corresponds to TRBD2 (5 bases). The V and J ends lost 1 base and 2 bases respectively, with 16 bases between them. CDR1 is MGHRA and CDR2 is YSYEKL in the germline V gene. This CDR3 contains 17 residues. CDR3 nucleotides: TGCGCCAGCAGCCAAGGTTCGGGAAGAAAGGTCACAGATACGCAGTATTTT. Its translation is CASSQGSGRKVTDTQYF.

This chain links TRBV27 with TRBJ1-1; D uncertain. This CDR3 has 13 amino acids. Per germline, CDR1 MNHEY and CDR2 SMNVEV (reference sequence). V lost 8 bases and J lost 11, with 21 bases in between. This CDR3 reads CASSPGFGDGAFF. The CDR3 region has the DNA TGTGCCAGCTCTCCAGGCTTTGGGGATGGGGCTTTCTTT.

This clone was picked up one time. J is TRBJ1-6 and V is TRBV30; unclear D gene. V was clipped by 1 base and J by 6 bases, with 16 bases between them. The germline V gene has CDR1 GTSNPN and CDR2 SVGIG (reference sequence). The CDR3 spans 16 residues. The CDR3 nucleotides read TGTGCCTGGAGTGCCTCGTGGCAGGCGCCTAATTCACCCCTCCACTTT. It yields the protein CAWSASWQAPNSPLHF.

The genes are TRBV5-4 and TRBJ2-3; 14 positions agree with TRBD2. Looked up from germline, CDR1 is SGHNT and CDR2 is YYREEE (reference sequence). This CDR3 is built from 17 residues. V lost 4 bases and J lost 5; bases outside the gene matches: 9. The CDR3 DNA follows: TGTGCCAGCAGCGTAGGGACTAGCGGGAGTCGGCAAGATACGCAGTATTTT. It translates to CASSVGTSGSRQDTQYF.

The genes are TRBV6-1 and TRBJ2-1; 9 bases agree with TRBD2. CDR3 length: 15 residues. Germline CDR1 MNHNS, CDR2 SASEGT. J was trimmed by 7 bases and V by 1 base; bases with no gene match: 5. CDR3 nucleotides: TGTGCCAGCAGTGAAGGTAGCGGGAGAAGGAATGAGCAGTTCTTC. It yields the protein CASSEGSGRRNEQFF.

The V and J genes are TRBV2 and TRBJ1-4, with D hard to call. The CDR3 is 14 residues long. V was shortened by 7 bases and J by 0 bases, with 9 bases between the two germline ends. Germline CDR1 SNHLY, CDR2 FYNNEI. CDR3 bases: TGTGCCAGCAAGGGCCGTGCAACTAATGAAAAACTGTTTTTT. This sequence encodes CASKGRATNEKLFF.

The chain uses TRBV10-3 and TRBJ2-7, with D unresolved. The germline V gene encodes CDR1 ENHRY and CDR2 SYGVKD. Deletions cut 3 bases from V and 2 bases from J, with 5 bases between. The CDR3 loop spans 12 amino acids. CDR3 loop: CAISDVAYEQYF. The CDR3 coding sequence is TGTGCCATCAGTGACGTGGCCTACGAGCAGTACTTC.

The J gene is TRBJ2-2, the V gene TRBV4-1, with 7 bases that match TRBD1. J lost 6 bases, V lost 2 bases, and 6 bases had no gene match. CDR3 length: 15 amino acids. The germline V gene encodes CDR1 MGHRA and CDR2 YSYEKL. In DNA, the CDR3 is TGCGCCAGCAGCCAAACAGGGGTACTAGCCGGGGAGCTGTTTTTT. Its translation: CASSQTGVLAGELFF.

The chain couples TRBV7-2 to TRBJ2-3, with TRBD2 identical over 7 bases. The V gene end was trimmed by 2 bases and the J gene end by 0 bases; junction bases not matched to a gene: 2. Per germline, CDR1 SGHTA and CDR2 FQGNSA. The CDR3 has 15 amino acids. DNA of the CDR3: TGTGCCAGCAGCTTACGTAGCGGGAGCACAGATACGCAGTATTTT. The encoded protein is CASSLRSGSTDTQYF.

The rearrangement joins TRBV7-8 to TRBJ2-1; 12 bases fit TRBD2. There are 22 residues in the CDR3. Germline V gene data show CDR1 as SGHVS and CDR2 as FQNEAQ. Trimming at V came to 2 bases and at J to 7 bases, leaving 24 bases not matched to a gene. DNA for the CDR3: TGTGCCAGCAGCTTAAGGGGGTCGGGACAGGGACGACTAGCGGGAGAGGTTAATGAGCAGTTCTTC. Encoded protein: CASSLRGSGQGRLAGEVNEQFF.

The rearrangement uses TRBV7-2 and TRBJ1-1, with a possible D match to TRBD1 (5 bases). V lost 1 base to trimming and J lost 0 bases, with 12 bases between them. CDR3 size: 16 residues. From germline, CDR1 is SGHTA and CDR2 FQGNSA. CDR3 region: CASSLVGGFMNTEAFF. The CDR3 DNA follows: TGTGCCAGCAGCTTAGTTGGGGGATTCATGAACACTGAAGCTTTCTTT.

The chain links TRBV5-4 to TRBJ2-5, with 9 positions matching TRBD2. The junction had 8 bases not matched to a gene; V was cut back by 0 bases and J by 5 bases. Germline V gene lookup returns CDR1 SGHNT and CDR2 YYREEE (reference sequence). CDR3 length equals 16 residues. In DNA, the CDR3 is TGTGCCAGCAGCTTGGGGCTGCGGGAGGGCCGGGAGACCCAGTACTTC. Residues: CASSLGLREGRETQYF.

The chain employs TRBV7-3 and TRBJ1-1; 9 bases are a match to TRBD1. This CDR3 spans 17 amino acids. CDR1 and CDR2 from the germline V gene are SGHTA and FQGTGA. The ends lost 1 base at V and 8 bases at J; junction bases unmatched: 14. The CDR3 DNA is TGTGCCAGCAGCTTAAGTTCGAGACAGGGGGAAACCGACGAAGCTTTCTTT. This codes for CASSLSSRQGETDEAFF.